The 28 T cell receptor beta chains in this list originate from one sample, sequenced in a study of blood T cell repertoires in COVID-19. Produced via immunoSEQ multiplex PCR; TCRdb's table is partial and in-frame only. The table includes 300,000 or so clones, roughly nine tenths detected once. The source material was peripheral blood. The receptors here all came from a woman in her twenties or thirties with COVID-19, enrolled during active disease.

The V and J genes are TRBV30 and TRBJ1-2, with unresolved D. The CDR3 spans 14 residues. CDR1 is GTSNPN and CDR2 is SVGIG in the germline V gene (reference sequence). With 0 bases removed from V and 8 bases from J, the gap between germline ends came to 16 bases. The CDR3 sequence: CAWSVLGDKSGYTF. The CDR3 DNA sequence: TGTGCCTGGAGTGTACTAGGTGACAAAAGCGGCTACACCTTC.

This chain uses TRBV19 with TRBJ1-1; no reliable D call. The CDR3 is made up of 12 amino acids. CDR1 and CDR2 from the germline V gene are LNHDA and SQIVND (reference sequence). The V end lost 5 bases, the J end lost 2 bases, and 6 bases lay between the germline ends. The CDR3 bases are TGTGCCAGTAGTTGGGCCAACACTGAAGCTTTCTTT. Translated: CASSWANTEAFF.

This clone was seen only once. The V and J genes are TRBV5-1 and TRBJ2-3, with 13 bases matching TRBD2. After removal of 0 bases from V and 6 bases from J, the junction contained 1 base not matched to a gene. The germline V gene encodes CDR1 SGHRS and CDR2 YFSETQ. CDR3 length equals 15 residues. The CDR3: CASSLETSGRDTQYF. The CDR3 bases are TGCGCCAGCAGCTTGGAGACTAGCGGGAGGGATACGCAGTATTTT. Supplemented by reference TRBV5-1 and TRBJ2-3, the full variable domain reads KAGVTQTPRYLIKTRGQQVTLSCSPISGHRSVSWYQQTPGQGLQFLFEYFSETQRNKGNFPGRFSGRQFSNSRSEMNVSTLELGDSALYLCASSLETSGRDTQYFGPGTRLTVL.

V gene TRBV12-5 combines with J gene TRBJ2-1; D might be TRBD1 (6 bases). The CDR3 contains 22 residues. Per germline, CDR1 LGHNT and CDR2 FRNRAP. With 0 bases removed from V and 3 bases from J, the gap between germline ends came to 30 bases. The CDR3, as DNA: TGTGCTAGTGGTTTGGTAATAGGGGACACTTTTCGGTTGGGTGCCCGCTACAATGAGCAGTTCTTC. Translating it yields CASGLVIGDTFRLGARYNEQFF.

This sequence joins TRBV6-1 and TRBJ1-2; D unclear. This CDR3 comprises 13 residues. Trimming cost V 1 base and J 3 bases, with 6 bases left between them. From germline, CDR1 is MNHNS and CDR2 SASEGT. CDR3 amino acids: CASSEGRYYGYTF. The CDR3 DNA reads TGTGCCAGCAGTGAAGGCAGATACTATGGCTACACCTTC.

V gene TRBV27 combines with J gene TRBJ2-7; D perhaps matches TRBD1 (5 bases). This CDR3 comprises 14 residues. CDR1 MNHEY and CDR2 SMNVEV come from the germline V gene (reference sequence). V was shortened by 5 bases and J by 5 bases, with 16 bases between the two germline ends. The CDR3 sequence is CASSPRGINNEQYF. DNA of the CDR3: TGTGCCAGCAGTCCTAGGGGCATCAACAACGAGCAGTACTTC.

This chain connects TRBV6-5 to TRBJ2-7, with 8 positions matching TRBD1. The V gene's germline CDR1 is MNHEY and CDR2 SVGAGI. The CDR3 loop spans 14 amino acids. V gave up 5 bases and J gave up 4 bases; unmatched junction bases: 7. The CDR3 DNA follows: TGTGCCAGCAGTAAGGACAGGGAATTTTACGAGCAGTACTTC. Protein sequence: CASSKDREFYEQYF.

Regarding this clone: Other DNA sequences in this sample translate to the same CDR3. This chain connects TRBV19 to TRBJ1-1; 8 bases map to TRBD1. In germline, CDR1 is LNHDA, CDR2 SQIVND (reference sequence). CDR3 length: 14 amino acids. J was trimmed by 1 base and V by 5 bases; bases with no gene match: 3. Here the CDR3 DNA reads TGTGCCAGTAGTGTCGGACAGGGGAACACTGAAGCTTTCTTT. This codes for CASSVGQGNTEAFF.

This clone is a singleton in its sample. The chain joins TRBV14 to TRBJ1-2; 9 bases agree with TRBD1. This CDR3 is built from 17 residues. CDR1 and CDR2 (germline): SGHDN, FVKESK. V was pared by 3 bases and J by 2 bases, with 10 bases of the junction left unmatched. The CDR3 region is CASSHISDRGRNYGYTF. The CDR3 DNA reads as TGTGCCAGCAGCCATATCTCGGACAGGGGTAGAAACTATGGCTACACCTTC.

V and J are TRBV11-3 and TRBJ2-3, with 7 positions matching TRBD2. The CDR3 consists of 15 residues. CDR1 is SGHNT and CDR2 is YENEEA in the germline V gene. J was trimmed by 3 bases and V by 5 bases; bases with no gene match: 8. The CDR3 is CASSMGGSGTDTQYF. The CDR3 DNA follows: TGTGCCAGCAGCATGGGCGGGAGTGGGACAGATACGCAGTATTTT. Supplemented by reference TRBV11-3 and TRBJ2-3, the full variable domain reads EAGVVQSPRYKIIEKKQPVAFWCNPISGHNTLYWYLQNLGQGPELLIRYENEEAVDDSQLPKDRFSAERLKGVDSTLKIQPAELGDSAVYLCASSMGGSGTDTQYFGPGTRLTVL.

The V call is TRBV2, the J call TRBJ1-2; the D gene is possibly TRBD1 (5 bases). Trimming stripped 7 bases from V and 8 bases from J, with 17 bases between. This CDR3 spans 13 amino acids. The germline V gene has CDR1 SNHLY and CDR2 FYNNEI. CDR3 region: CASIPGRGWGYTF. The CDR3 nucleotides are TGTGCCAGCATTCCTGGGAGGGGCTGGGGCTACACCTTC.

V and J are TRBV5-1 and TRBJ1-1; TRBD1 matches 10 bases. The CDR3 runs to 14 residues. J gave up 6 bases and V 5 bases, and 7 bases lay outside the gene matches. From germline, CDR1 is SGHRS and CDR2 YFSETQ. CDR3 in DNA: TGCGCCAGCAGATTGACAGGGGGCATGGCTGAAGCTTTCTTT. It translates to CASRLTGGMAEAFF. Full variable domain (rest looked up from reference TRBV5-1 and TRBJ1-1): KAGVTQTPRYLIKTRGQQVTLSCSPISGHRSVSWYQQTPGQGLQFLFEYFSETQRNKGNFPGRFSGRQFSNSRSEMNVSTLELGDSALYLCASRLTGGMAEAFFGQGTRLTVV.

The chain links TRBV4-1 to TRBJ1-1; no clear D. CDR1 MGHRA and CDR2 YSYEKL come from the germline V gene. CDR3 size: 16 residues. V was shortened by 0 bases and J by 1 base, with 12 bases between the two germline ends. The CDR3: CASSQDMYSGNTEAFF. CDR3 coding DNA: TGCGCCAGCAGCCAAGATATGTACAGCGGGAACACTGAAGCTTTCTTT.

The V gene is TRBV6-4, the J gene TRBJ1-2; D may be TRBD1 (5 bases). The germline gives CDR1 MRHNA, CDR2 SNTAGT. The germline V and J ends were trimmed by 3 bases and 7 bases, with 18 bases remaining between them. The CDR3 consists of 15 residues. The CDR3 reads CASSDSGRGSVGYTF. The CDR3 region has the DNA TGTGCCAGCAGTGATTCGGGGAGGGGATCAGTTGGCTACACCTTC.

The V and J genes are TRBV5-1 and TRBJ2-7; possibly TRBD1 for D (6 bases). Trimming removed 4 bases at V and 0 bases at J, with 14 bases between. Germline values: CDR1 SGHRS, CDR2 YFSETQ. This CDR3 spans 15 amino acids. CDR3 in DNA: TGCGCCAGCAGCCTGACAGGCGAGAGCTCCTACGAGCAGTACTTC. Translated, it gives CASSLTGESSYEQYF.

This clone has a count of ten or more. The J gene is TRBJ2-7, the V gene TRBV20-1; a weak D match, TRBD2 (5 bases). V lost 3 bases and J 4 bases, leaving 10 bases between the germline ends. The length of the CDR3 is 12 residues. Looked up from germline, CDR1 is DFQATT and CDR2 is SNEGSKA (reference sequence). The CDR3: CSASRLYYEQYF. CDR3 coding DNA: TGCAGTGCTAGTCGACTATATTACGAGCAGTACTTC.

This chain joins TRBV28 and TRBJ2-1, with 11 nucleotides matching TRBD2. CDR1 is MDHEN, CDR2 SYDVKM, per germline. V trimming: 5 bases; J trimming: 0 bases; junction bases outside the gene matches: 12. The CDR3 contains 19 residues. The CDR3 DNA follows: TGTGCCAGCAGTAGTCCGGGACTAGCGGCTTGGAGCTCCTACAATGAGCAGTTCTTC. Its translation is CASSSPGLAAWSSYNEQFF.

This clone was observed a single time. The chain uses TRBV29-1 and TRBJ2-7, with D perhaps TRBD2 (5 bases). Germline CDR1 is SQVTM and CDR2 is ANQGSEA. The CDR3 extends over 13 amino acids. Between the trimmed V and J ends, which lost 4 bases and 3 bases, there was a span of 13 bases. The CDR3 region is CSVGVSGIYEQYF. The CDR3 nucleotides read TGCAGCGTTGGTGTCAGCGGCATCTACGAGCAGTACTTC.

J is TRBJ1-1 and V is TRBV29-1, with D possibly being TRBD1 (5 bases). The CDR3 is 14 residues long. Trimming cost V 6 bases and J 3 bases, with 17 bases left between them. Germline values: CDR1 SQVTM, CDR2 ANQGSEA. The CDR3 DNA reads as TGCAGCGTAAAGAGACAGTCTGCGGACACTGAAGCTTTCTTT. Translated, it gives CSVKRQSADTEAFF.

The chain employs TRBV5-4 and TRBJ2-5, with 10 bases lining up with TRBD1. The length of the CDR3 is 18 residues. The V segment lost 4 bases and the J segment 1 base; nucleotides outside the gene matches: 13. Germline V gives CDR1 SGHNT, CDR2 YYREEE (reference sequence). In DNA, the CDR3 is TGTGCCAGCAGCGCGGGACGGGCAGGACAGGGGGGCCAAGAGACCCAGTACTTC. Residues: CASSAGRAGQGGQETQYF.

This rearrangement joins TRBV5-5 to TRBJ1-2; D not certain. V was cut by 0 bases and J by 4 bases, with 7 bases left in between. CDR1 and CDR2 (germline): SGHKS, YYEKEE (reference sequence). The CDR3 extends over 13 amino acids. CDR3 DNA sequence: TGTGCCAGCAGCTTGGGGGAGGGCTATGGCTACACCTTC. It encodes CASSLGEGYGYTF.

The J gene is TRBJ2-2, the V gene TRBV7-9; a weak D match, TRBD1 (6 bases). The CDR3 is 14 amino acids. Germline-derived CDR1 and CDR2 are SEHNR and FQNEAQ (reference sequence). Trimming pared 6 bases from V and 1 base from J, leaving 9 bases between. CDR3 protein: CASSSDRNTGELFF. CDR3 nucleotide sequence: TGTGCCAGCAGTTCGGACAGGAACACCGGGGAGCTGTTTTTT.

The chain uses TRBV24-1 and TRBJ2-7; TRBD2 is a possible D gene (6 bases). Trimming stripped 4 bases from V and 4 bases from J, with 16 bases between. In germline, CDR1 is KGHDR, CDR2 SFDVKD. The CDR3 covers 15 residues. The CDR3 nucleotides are TGTGCCACCAGTGACGCGCGCGGGACCCGGTACGAGCAGTACTTC. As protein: CATSDARGTRYEQYF.

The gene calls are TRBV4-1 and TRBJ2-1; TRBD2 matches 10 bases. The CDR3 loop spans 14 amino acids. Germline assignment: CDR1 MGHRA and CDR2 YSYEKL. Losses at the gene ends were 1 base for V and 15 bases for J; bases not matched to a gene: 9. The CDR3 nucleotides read TGCGCCAGCAGCCAAGGTGAGCGGGAGGGCCGCGTGTTCTTC. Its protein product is CASSQGEREGRVFF.

The CDR3 is CASRTGIADTGELFF. CDR3 bases: TGTGCCAGCAGAACAGGGATTGCGGACACCGGGGAGCTGTTTTTT. The chain employs TRBV6-5 and TRBJ2-2; D is perhaps TRBD1 (6 bases). Germline CDR1 MNHEY, CDR2 SVGAGI. The CDR3 contains 15 residues. Deletions cut 6 bases from V and 3 bases from J, with 14 bases between.

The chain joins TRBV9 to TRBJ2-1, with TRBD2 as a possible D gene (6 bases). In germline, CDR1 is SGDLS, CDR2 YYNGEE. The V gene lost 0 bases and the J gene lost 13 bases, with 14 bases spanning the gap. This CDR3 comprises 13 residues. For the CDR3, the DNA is TGTGCCAGCAGCGTAGGTGGAGGGTTCGAACAGTTCTTC. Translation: CASSVGGGFEQFF.

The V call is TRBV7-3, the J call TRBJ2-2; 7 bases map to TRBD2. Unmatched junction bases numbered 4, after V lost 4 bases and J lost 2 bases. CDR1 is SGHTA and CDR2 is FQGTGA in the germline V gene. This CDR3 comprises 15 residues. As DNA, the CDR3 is TGTGCCAGCAGCTCGGGCGGGAGTAACACCGGGGAGCTGTTTTTT. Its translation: CASSSGGSNTGELFF.

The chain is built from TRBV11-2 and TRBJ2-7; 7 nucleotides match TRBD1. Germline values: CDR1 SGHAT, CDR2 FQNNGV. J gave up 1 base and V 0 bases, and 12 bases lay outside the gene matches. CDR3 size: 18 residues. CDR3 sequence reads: CASSLDHLGQALSYEQYF. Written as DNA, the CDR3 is TGTGCCAGCAGCTTAGATCATCTAGGACAGGCATTATCCTACGAGCAGTACTTC.